This T cell receptor beta chain was identified during a study of OX40 agonist ivuxolimab in advanced cancers. Germline CDR1 KGHSH, CDR2 LQKENI. V was pared by 3 bases and J by 0 bases, with 9 bases between. The CDR3 is 15 residues long. Using immunoSEQ multiplex PCR, the repertoire was profiled, and TCRdb retains in-frame clones only, with some absent. The repertoire holds about 58,000 clones, with around 84% as singletons. Points from the study as a whole: CD4+ and CD8+ T cells in blood underwent clonal expansion by week 6 at 0.1 to 3.0 mg/kg.

Regarding this clone: The antigen remains undetermined.

The sequence was obtained from an adult with an advanced solid tumor such as melanoma, head and neck, liver or kidney cancer. Sequenced here: CD4+ or CD8+ T cells sorted from blood, sampled in a trial of the OX40 agonist ivuxolimab. This chain uses TRBV18 with TRBJ2-1; possible D gene TRBD1, 5 bases. Here the CDR3 DNA reads TGTGCCAGCTCACCCCCAGGGCGCTCCTACAATGAGCAGTTCTTC. Its protein is CASSPPGRSYNEQFF.